Reported below is one T cell receptor (beta chain). The antigen is unknown. This specimen belongs to a study of T cell responses to AZD1222 COVID-19 vaccine. Broader study findings: Donors skewed white British and female; clonal diversity was possibly underestimated.

J lost 4 bases, V lost 5 bases, and 4 bases had no gene match. The germline V gene has CDR1 MNHNY and CDR2 SVGAGI (reference sequence). The CDR3 consists of 14 residues. Sequencing used immunoSEQ multiplex PCR; TCRdb keeps in-frame clones, though not all of them. Of under 200,000 clones detected, approximately 90% appear once; the ten largest clones hold 1.3%. The J gene is TRBJ1-1, the V gene TRBV6-6; 10 positions agree with TRBD1. This sequence was found in an adult who received the AZD1222 COVID-19 vaccine. This specimen consisted of peripheral blood, obtained 28 days after the second AZD1222 dose. CDR3 region: CASSTGQGGTEAFF. Here the CDR3 DNA reads TGTGCCAGCAGTACTGGACAGGGGGGCACTGAAGCTTTCTTT.